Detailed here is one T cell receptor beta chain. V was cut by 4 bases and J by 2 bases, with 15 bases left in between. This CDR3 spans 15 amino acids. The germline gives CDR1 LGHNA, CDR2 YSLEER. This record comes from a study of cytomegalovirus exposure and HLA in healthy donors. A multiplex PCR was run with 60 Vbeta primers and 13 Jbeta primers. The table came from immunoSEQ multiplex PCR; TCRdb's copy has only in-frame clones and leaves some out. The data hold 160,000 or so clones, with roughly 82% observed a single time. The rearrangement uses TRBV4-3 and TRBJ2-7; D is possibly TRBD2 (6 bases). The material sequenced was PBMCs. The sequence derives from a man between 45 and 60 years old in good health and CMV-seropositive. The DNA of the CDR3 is TGCGCCAGCAGCCCGAAGTTTTGGGGGGCCTACGAGCAGTACTTC. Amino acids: CASSPKFWGAYEQYF.